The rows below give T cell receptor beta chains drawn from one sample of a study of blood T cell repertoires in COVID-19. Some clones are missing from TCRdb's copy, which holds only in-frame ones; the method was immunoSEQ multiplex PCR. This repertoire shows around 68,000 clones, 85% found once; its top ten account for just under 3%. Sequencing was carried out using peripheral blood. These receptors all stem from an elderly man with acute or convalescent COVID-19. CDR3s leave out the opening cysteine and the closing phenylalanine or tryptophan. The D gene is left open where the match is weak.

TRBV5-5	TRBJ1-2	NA	ASSLGQGDGYT
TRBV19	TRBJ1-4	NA	ASSLLGGTTNEKLF
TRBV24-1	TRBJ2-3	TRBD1	ATGGQINADTQY
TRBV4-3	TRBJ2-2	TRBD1	ASSQEQQGLKLF
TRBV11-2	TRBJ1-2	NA	ASSLDRGFNYGYT
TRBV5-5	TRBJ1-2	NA	ASSSTNLQVHYGYT
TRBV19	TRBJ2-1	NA	ASSIEISGAGNEQF
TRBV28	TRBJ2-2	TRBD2	ASSFTGLALGELF
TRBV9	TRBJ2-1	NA	ASSVTGSSDNEQF
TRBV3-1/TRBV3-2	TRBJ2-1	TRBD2	ASSQQGTSGRNEQF
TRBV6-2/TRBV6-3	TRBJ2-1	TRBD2	ASSWRLAGVYNEQF
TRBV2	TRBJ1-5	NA	ASSQDSGGNQPQH
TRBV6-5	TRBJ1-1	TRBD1	ASSQTDRTEAF
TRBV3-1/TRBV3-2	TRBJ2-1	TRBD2	ASSQASGNPYNEQF
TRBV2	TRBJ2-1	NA	ASSEIGSAEQF
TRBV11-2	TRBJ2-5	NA	ASSRDFQETQY
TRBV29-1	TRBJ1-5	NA	SVEGAGQPQH
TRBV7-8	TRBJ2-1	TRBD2	ASSLGFSGLAGENEQF
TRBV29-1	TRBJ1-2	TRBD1	SEGTGPWGYT
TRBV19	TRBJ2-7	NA	ASSRTVPHEQY
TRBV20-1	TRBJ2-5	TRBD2	SASRAGVGETQY
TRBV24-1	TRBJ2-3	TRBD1	ATEGQGANTQY
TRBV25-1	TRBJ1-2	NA	ASSEYGQVYT
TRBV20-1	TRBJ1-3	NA	SASPQGTGNTIY
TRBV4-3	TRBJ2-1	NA	ASSQEGLPNEQF
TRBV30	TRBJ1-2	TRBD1	AWSAPGQAGFSYGYT
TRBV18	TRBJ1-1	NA	ASSPLLAENTEAF
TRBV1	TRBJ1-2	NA	TSSPQLANGYT
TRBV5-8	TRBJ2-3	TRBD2	ASSLRTTSGTTDTQY
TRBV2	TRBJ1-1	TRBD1	ASSESTGERLRNTEAF
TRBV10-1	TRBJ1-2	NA	ASSREVGYGYT
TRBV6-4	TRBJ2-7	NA	ASSDSPFSYEQY
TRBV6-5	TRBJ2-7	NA	ASSYSRGGAGEQY
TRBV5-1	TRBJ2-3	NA	ASSLESTDTQY
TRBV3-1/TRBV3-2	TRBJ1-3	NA	ASSLIGQGTSGNTIY
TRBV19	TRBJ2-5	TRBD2	ASSIDLAGGRVETQY
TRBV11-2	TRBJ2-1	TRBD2	ASRGLGSGNYEQF
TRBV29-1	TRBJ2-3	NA	STRAGSTDTQY
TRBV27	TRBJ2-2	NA	ASRRGSGELF
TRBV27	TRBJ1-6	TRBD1	ASSAGTGYNSPLH
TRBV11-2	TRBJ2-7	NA	ASSPIPYEQY
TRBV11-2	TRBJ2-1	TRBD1	ASSLDDRGLGNEQF
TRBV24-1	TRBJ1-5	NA	ATSGGLGQPQH
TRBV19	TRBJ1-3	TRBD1	ASSNRGKFSGNTIY
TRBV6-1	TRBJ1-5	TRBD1	ASSGSRDRGLQPQH
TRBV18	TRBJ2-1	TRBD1	ASSPSRTGGDEQF
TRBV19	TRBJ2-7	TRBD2	ASSRLAGGTYEQY
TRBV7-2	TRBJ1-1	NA	ASSVLGQWITEAF
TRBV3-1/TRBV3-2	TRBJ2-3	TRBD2	ASSLRVAGGLDTQY
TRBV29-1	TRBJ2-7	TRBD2	SVESGRTSYEQY
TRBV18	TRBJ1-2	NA	ASSQGLRDGYT
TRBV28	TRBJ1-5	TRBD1	ASSFLTGNNQPQH
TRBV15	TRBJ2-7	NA	ATSRPGSSYEQY
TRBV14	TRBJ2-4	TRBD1	ASSQRTGGTVIAKNIQY
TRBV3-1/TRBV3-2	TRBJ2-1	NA	ASSQDRGKQF
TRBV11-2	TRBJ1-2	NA	ASSLARGGRYGYT